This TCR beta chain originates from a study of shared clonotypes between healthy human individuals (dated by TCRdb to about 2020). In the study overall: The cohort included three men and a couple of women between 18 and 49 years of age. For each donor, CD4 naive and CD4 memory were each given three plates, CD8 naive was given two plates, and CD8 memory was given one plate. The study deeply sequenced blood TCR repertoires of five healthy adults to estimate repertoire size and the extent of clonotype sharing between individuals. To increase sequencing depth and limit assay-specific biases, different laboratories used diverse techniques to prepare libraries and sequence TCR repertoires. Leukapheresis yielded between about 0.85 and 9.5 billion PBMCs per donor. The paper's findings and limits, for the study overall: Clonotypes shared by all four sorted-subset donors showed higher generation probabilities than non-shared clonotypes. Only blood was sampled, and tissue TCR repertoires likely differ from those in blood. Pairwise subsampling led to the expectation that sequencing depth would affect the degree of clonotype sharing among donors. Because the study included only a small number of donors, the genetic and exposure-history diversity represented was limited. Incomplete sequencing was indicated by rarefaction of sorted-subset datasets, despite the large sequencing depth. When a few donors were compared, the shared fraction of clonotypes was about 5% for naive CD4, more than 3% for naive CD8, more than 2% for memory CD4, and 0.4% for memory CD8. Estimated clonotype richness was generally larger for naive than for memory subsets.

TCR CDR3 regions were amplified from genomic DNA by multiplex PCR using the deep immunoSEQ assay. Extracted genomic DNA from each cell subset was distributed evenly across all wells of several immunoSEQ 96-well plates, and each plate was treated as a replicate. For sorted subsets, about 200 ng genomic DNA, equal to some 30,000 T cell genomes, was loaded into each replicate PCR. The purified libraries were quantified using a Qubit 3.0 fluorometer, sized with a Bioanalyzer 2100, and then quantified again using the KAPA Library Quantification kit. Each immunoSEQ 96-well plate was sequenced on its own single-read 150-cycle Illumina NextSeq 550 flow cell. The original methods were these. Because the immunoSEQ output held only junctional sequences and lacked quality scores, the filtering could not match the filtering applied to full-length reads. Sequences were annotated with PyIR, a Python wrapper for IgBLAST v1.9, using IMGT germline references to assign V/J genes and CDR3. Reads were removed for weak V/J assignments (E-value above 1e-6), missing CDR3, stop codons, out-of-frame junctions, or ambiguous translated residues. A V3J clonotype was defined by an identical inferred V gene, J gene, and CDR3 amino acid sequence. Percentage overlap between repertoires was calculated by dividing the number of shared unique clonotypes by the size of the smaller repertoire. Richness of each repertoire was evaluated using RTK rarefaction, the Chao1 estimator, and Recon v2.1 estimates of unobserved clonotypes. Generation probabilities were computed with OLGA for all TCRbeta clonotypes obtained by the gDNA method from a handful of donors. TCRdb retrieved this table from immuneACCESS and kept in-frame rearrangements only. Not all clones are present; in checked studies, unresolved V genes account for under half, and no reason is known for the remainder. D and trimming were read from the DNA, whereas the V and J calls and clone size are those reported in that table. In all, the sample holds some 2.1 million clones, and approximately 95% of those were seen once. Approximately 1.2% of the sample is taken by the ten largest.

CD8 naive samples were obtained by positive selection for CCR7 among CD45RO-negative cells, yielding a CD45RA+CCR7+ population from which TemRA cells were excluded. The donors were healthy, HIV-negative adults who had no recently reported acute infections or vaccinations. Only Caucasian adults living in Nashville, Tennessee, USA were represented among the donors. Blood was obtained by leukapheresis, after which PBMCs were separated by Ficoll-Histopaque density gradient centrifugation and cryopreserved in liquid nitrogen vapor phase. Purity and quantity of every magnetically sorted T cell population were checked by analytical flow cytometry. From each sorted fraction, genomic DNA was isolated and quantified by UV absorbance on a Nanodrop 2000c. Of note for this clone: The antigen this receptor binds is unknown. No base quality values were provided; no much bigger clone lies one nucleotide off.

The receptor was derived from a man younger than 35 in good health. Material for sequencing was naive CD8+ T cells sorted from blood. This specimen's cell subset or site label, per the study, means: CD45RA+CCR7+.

The CDR3 reads CASTPLAGSYEQYF. The DNA is TGTGCCAGCACCCCATTAGCGGGATCCTACGAGCAGTACTTC. The V gene is TRBV27 and the J gene is TRBJ2-7; 8 junctional bases match TRBD2. The germline V gene (reference sequence) sets CDR1 to MNHEY and CDR2 to SMNVEV. Trimming removed 7 bases from V and 1 base from J; the gene matches leave 6 bases unexplained. Its CDR3 holds 14 amino acids, cysteine through phenylalanine. The DNA shown is the 42-base CDR3, in frame from base 1.